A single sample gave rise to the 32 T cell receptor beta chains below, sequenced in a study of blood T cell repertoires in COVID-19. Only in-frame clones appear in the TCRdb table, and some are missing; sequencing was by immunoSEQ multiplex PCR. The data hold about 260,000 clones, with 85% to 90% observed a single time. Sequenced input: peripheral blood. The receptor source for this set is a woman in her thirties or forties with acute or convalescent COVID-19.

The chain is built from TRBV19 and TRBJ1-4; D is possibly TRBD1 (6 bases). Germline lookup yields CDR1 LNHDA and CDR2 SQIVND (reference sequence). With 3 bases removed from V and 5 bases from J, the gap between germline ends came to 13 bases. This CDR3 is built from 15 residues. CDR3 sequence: CASSIGQGHNEKLFF. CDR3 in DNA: TGTGCCAGTAGTATTGGCCAGGGACACAATGAAAAACTGTTTTTT.

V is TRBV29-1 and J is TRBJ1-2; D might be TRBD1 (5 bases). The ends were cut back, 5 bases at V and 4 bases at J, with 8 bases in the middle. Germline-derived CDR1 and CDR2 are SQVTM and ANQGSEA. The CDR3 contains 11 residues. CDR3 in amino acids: CSVPGLYGYTF. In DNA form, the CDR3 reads TGCAGCGTTCCAGGGCTCTATGGCTACACCTTC.

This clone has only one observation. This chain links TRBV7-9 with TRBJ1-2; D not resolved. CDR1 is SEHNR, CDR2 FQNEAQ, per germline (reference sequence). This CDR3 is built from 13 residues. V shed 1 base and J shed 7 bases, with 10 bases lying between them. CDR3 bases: TGTGCCAGCAGCTTAGAACCCCGCAGTGGCTACACCTTC. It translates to CASSLEPRSGYTF.

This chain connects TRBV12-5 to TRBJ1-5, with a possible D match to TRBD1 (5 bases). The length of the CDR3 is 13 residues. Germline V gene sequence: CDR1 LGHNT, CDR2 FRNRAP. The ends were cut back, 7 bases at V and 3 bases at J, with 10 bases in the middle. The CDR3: CASAPGDNQPQHF. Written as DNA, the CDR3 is TGTGCTAGTGCCCCGGGGGACAATCAGCCCCAGCATTTT.

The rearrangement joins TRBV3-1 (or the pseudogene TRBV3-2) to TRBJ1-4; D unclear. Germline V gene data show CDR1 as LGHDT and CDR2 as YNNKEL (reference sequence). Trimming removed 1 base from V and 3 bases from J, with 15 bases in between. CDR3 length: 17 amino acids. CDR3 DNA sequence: TGTGCCAGCAGCCAAGGTTATACAGCTGGGTCTAATGAAAAACTGTTTTTT. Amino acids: CASSQGYTAGSNEKLFF.

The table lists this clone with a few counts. For the CDR3, the DNA is TGTGCCAGCAGCCCGACTAGCGGGGGCGTCGGGGAGCTGTTTTTT. This codes for CASSPTSGGVGELFF. The chain uses TRBV7-3 and TRBJ2-2; 12 bases align to TRBD2. Germline-derived CDR1 and CDR2 are SGHTA and FQGTGA. This CDR3 has 15 residues. V was clipped by 5 bases and J by 7 bases; unmatched bases: 5.

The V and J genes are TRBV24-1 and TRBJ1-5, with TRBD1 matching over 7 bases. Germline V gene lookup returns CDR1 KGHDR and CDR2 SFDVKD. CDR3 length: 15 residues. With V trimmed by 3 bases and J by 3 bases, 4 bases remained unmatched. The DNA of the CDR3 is TGTGCCACCAGTGATAGGACAGGCCACAATCAGCCCCAGCATTTT. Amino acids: CATSDRTGHNQPQHF.

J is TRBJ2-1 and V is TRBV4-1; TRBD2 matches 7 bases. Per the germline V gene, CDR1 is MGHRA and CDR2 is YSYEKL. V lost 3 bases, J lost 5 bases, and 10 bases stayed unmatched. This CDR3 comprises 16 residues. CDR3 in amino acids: CASSQTFGTNHNEQFF. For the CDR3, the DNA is TGCGCCAGCAGCCAGACCTTCGGGACTAACCACAATGAGCAGTTCTTC.

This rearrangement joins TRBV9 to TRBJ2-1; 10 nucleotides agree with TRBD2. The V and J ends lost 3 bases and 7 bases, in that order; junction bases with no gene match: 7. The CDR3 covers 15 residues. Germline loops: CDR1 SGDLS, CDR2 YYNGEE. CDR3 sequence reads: CASSAERGGRNEQFF. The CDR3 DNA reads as TGTGCCAGCAGCGCCGAGCGGGGGGGTCGGAATGAGCAGTTCTTC.

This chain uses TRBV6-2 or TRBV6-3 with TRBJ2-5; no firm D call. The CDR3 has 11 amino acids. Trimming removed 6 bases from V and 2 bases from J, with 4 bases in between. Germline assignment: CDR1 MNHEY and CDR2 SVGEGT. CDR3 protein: CASSLQETQYF. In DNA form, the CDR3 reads TGTGCCAGCAGCCTACAAGAGACCCAGTACTTC.

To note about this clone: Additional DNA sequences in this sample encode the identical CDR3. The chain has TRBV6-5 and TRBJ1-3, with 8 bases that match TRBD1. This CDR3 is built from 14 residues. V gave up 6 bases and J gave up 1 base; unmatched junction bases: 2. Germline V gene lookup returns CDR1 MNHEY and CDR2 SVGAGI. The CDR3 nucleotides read TGTGCCAGCAGCCGGACAGGGTCTGGAAACACCATATATTTT. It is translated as CASSRTGSGNTIYF.

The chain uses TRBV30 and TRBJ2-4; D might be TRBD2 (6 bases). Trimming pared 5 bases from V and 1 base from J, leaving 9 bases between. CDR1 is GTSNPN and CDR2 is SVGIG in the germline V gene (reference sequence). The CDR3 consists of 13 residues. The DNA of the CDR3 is TGTGCCTGGGGGGCGGGGGCCAAAAACATTCAGTACTTC. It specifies CAWGAGAKNIQYF.

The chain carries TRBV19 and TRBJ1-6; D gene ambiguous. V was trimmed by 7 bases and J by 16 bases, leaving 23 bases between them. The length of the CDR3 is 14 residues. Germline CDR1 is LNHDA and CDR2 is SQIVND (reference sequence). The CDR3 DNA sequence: TGTGCCAGTACCGACGACTTGAATACCCAACTGCTCCACTTT. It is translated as CASTDDLNTQLLHF.

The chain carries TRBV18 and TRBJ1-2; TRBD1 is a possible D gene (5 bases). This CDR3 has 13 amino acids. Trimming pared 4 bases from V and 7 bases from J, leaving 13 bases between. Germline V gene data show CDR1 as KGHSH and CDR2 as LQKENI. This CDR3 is CASSLSGGRGYTF. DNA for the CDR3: TGTGCCAGCTCACTGTCCGGGGGACGTGGCTACACCTTC.

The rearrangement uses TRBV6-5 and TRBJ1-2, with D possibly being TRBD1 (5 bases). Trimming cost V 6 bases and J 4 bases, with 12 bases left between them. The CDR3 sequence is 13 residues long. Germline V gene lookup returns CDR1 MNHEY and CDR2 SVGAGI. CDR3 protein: CASSRAGGYGYTF. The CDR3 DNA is TGTGCCAGCAGCAGGGCCGGTGGCTATGGCTACACCTTC.

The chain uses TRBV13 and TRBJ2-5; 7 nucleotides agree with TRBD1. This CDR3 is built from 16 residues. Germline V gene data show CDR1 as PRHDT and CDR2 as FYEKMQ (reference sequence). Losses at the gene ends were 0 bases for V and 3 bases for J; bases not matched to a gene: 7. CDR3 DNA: TGTGCCAGCAGCTTAGGCCGAGGGGGCGGAAAAGAGACCCAGTACTTC. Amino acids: CASSLGRGGGKETQYF.

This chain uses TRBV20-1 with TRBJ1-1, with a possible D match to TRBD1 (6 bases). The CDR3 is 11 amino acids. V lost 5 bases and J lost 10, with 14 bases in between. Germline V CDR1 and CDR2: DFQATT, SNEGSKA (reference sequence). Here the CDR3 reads CSAPTGAGAFF. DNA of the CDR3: TGCAGTGCTCCGACAGGTGCCGGAGCTTTCTTT.

CDR3 sequence (DNA): TGTGCCAGCAGTTACGGGACAGGACCTGATTCACCCCTCCACTTT. It is translated as CASSYGTGPDSPLHF. This chain joins TRBV6-2 or TRBV6-3 and TRBJ1-6; 8 nucleotides align to TRBD1. Per the germline V gene, CDR1 is MNHEY and CDR2 is SVGEGT. J gave up 8 bases and V 2 bases, and 5 bases lay outside the gene matches. The CDR3 runs to 15 residues.

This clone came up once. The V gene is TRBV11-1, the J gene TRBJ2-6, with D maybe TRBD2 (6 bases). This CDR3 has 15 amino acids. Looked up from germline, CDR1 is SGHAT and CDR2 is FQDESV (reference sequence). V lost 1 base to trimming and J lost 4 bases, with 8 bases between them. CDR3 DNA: TGTGCCAGCAGCTTAGGGAGGGGAGGGGCCAACGTCCTGACTTTC. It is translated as CASSLGRGGANVLTF. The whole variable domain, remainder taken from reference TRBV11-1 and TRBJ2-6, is EAEVAQSPRYKITEKSQAVAFWCDPISGHATLYWYRQILGQGPELLVQFQDESVVDDSQLPKDRFSAERLKGVDSTLKIQPAELGDSAMYLCASSLGRGGANVLTFGAGSRLTVL.

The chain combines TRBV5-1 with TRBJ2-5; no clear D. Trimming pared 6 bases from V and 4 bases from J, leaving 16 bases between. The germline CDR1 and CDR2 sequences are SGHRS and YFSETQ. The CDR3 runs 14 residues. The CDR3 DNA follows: TGCGCCAGCACAGCGTTCCCGGGTGGAGAGACCCAGTACTTC. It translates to CASTAFPGGETQYF.

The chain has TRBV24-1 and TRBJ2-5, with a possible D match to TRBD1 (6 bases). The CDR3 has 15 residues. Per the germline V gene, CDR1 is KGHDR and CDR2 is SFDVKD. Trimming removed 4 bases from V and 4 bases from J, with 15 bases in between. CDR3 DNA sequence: TGTGCCACCAGTGAAAGGACAGACCTCGGAGAGACCCAGTACTTC. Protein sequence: CATSERTDLGETQYF.

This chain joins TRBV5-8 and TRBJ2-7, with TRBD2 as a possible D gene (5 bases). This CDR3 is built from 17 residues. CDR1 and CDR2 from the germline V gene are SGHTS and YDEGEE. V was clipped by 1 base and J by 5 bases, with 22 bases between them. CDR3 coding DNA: TGTGCCAGCAGCTTGTTGGCAGGCTGGGGAGTCGGCCACGAGCAGTACGTC. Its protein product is CASSLLAGWGVGHEQYV.

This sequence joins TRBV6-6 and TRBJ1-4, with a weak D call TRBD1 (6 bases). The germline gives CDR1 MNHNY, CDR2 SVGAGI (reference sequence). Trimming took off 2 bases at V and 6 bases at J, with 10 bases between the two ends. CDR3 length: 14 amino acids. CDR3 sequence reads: CASSYRDTYEKLFF. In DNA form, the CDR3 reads TGTGCCAGCAGTTACAGGGACACCTATGAAAAACTGTTTTTT.

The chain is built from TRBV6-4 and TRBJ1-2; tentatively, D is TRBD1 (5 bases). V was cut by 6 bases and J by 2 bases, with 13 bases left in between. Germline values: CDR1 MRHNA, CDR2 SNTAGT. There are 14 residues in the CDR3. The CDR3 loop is CASSLSGGNYGYTF. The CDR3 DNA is TGTGCCAGCAGCCTGTCGGGGGGGAACTATGGCTACACCTTC.

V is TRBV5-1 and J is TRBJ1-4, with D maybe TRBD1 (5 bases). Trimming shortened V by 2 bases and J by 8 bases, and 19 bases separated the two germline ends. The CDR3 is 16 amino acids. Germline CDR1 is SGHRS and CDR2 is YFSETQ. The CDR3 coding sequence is TGCGCCAGCAGCTTCGGCCCGGCGGGGGTCGGAGAAAAACTGTTTTTT. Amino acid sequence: CASSFGPAGVGEKLFF.

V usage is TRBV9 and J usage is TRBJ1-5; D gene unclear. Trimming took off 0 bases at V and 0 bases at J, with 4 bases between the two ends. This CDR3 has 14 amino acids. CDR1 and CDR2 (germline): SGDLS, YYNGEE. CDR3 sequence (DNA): TGTGCCAGCAGCGTAGGAGATAGCAATCAGCCCCAGCATTTT. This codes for CASSVGDSNQPQHF.

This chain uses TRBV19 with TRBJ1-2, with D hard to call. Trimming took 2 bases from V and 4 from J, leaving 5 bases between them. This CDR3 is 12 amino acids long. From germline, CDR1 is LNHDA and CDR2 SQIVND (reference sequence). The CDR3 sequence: CASSIRGYGYTF. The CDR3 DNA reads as TGTGCCAGTAGTATACGGGGCTATGGCTACACCTTC.

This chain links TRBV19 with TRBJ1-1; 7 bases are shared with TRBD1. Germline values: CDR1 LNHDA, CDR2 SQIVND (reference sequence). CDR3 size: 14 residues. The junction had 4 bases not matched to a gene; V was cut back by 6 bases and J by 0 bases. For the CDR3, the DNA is TGTGCCAGTAGACCAGGGGGTATGAACACTGAAGCTTTCTTT. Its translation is CASRPGGMNTEAFF.

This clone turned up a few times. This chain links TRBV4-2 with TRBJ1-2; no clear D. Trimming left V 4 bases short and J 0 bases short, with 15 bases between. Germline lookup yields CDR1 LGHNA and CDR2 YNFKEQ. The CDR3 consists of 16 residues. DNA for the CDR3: TGTGCCAGCAGCCCCTCACTCAAAGACACTAACTATGGCTACACCTTC. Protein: CASSPSLKDTNYGYTF.

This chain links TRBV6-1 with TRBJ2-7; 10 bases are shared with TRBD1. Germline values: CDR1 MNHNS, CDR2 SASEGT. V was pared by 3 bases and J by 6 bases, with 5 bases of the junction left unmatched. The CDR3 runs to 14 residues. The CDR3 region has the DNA TGTGCCAGCAGTGAGAGGACAGGGGGAGGCGAGCAGTACGTC. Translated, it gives CASSERTGGGEQYV.

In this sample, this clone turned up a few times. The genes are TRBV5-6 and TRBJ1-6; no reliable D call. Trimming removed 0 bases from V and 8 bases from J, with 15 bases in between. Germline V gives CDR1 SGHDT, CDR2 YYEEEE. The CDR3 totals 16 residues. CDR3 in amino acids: CASSLEVGHPYSPLHF. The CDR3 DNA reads TGTGCCAGCAGCTTGGAAGTGGGCCACCCCTATTCACCCCTCCACTTT.

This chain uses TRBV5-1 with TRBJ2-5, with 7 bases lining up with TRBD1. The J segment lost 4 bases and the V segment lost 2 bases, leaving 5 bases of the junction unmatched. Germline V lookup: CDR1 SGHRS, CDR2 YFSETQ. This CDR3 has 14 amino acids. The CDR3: CASSLGQAGETQYF. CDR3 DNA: TGCGCCAGCAGCTTAGGACAGGCCGGAGAGACCCAGTACTTC.